This TCR beta chain comes out of a study of cytomegalovirus exposure and HLA in healthy donors. Turning to this clone: Its specificity is unknown.

The PCR contained 60 Vbeta and 13 Jbeta primers. Repertoires were generated with immunoSEQ multiplex PCR, while TCRdb's copy carries only in-frame clones and drops some. This sample has around 150,000 clones, with around 75% found just once. Study outcomes and limitations: Most observed TCR sequences were rare, whereas some public TCRs were detected in many donors. As a later analysis revealed, most CMV-associated TCR beta chains appeared HLA-restricted. The study labeled fewer than 200 TCR beta chains cytomegalovirus-associated.

Per germline, CDR1 SGHRS and CDR2 YFSETQ. The ends lost 3 bases at V and 5 bases at J; junction bases unmatched: 12. The CDR3 spans 17 residues. Donors were ostensibly healthy at sampling, although undocumented immune exposures were probable. This chain uses TRBV5-1 with TRBJ1-5; 9 nucleotides line up with TRBD1. Input material: PBMCs. The sequence came from a man aged 18 to 30 in good health and CMV-seropositive. This CDR3 reads CASSSPNYRGRDQPQHF. Here the CDR3 DNA reads TGCGCCAGCAGCTCCCCTAATTACAGGGGGCGCGATCAGCCCCAGCATTTT. Variable domain in full (rest from reference TRBV5-1 and TRBJ1-5): KAGVTQTPRYLIKTRGQQVTLSCSPISGHRSVSWYQQTPGQGLQFLFEYFSETQRNKGNFPGRFSGRQFSNSRSEMNVSTLELGDSALYLCASSSPNYRGRDQPQHFGDGTRLSIL.